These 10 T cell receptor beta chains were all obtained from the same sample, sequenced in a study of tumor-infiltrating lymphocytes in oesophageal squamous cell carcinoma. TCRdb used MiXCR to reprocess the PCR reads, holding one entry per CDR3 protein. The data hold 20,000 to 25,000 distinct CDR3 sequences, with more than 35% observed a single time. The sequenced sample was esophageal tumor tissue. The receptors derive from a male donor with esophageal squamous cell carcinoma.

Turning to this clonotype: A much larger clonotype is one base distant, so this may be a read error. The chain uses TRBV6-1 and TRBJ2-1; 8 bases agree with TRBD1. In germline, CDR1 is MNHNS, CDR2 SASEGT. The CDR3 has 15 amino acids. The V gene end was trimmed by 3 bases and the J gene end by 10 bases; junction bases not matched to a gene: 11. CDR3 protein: CASSDQGAVLYEQFF. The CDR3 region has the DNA TGTGCCAGCAGTGACCAGGGGGCAGTATTATACGAGCAGTTCTTC.

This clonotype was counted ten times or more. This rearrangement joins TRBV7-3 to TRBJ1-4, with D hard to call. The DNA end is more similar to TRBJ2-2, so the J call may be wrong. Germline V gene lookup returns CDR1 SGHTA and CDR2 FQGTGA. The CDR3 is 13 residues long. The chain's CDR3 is CASSLRPTGELFF. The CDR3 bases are TGTGCCAGCAGCTTAAGGCCCACCGGGGAGCTGTTTTTT.

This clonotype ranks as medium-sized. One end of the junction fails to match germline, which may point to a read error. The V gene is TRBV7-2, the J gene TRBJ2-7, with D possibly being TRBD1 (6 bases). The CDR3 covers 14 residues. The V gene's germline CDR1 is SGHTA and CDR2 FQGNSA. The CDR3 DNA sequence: TGTGCCAGCAGCCCTCGACAGGCAGATTCACCCCTCCACTTC. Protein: CASSPRQADSPLHF. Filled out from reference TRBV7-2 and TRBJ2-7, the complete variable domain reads GAGVSQSPSNKVTEKGKDVELRCDPISGHTALYWYRQSLGQGLEFLIYFQGNSAPDKSGLPSDRFSAERTGGSVSTLTIQRTQQEDSAVYLCASSPRQADSPLHFGPGTRLTVT.

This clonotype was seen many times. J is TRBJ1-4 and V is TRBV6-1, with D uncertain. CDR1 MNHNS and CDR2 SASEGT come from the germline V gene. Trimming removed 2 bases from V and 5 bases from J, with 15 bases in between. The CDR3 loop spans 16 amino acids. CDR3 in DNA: TGTGCCAGCAGTGAACTGGCGCCTGGGAAAAATGAAAAACTGTTTTTT. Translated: CASSELAPGKNEKLFF.

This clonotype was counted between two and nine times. This CDR3 is CASSLGARLVSGNRETQYF. DNA of the CDR3: TGTGCCAGCAGCTTAGGGGCCCGATTAGTTAGCGGGAATCGAGAGACCCAGTACTTC. The rearrangement joins TRBV7-2 to TRBJ2-5; 8 bases are shared with TRBD2. Trimming cost V 1 base and J 4 bases; bases outside gene matches: 17. From germline, CDR1 is SGHTA and CDR2 FQGNSA. This CDR3 has 19 amino acids.

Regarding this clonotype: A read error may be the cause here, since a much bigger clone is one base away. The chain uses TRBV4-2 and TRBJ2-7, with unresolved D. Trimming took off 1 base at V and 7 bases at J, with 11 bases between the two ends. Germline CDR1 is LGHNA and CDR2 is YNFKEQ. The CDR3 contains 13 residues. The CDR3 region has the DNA TGTGCCAGCAGCCAAGTCCAGGCGGCTGAGCAGTACTTC. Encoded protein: CASSQVQAAEQYF.

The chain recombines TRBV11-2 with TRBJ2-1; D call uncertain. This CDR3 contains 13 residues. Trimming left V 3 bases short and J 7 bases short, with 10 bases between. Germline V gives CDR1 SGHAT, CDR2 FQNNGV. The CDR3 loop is CASSFSRRNEQFF. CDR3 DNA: TGTGCCAGCAGCTTTTCCCGAAGGAATGAGCAGTTCTTC.

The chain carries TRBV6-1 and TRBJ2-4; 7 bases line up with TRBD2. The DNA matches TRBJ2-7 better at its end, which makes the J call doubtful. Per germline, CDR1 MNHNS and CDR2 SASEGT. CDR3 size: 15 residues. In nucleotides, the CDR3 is TGTGCCAGCAGTGAATTTAGGACTAGTTTCTACGAGCAGTACTTC. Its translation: CASSEFRTSFYEQYF.

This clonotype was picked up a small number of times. Here the CDR3 DNA reads TGCGCCAGCAGCTTACTACAGGGGTCGGGCACCCAGTACTTC. Translated, it gives CASSLLQGSGTQYF. The rearrangement uses TRBV5-1 and TRBJ2-5, with 7 bases that match TRBD1. This CDR3 is 14 amino acids long. The germline V gene encodes CDR1 SGHRS and CDR2 YFSETQ. The ends lost 2 bases at V and 8 bases at J; junction bases unmatched: 9.

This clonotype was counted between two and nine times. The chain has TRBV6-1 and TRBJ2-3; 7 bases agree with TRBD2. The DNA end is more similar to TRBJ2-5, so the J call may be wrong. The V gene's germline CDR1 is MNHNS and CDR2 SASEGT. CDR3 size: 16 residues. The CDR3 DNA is TGTGCCAGCAGTGAAGGGGCCCCGGGGGGTGGAGAGACCCAGTACTTC. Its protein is CASSEGAPGGGETQYF.